These 2 T cell receptor beta chains were all obtained from the same sample, sequenced in a study of cytomegalovirus exposure and HLA in healthy donors. 13 Jbeta primers and 60 Vbeta primers were used for the PCR. TCRdb's table, derived via immunoSEQ multiplex PCR, lists solely in-frame clones and lacks some. The repertoire consists of around 120,000 clones, with approximately 85% occurring once and the leading ten covering around 1.7%. Sample: PBMCs. These receptors came from a boy younger than 18 in good health and CMV-seronegative.

The chain couples TRBV2 to TRBJ2-2, with TRBD1 matching over 8 bases. The V gene end was trimmed by 5 bases and the J gene end by 3 bases; junction bases not matched to a gene: 2. The CDR3 totals 14 residues. From germline, CDR1 is SNHLY and CDR2 FYNNEI. As DNA, the CDR3 is TGTGCCAGCAGTCAGGACAGGGACACCGGGGAGCTGTTTTTT. Protein product: CASSQDRDTGELFF.

The J gene is TRBJ2-1, the V gene TRBV5-1, with 8 bases fitting TRBD2. Germline assignment: CDR1 SGHRS and CDR2 YFSETQ. The J segment lost 8 bases and the V segment lost 0 bases, leaving 10 bases of the junction unmatched. The CDR3 sequence is 16 residues long. The CDR3, as DNA: TGCGCCAGCAGCTTGGTACGGGGGGGGCAAGGCGATGAGCAGTTCTTC. Translated, it gives CASSLVRGGQGDEQFF. Using reference TRBV5-1 and TRBJ2-1 for the parts outside the CDR3, the full variable domain is KAGVTQTPRYLIKTRGQQVTLSCSPISGHRSVSWYQQTPGQGLQFLFEYFSETQRNKGNFPGRFSGRQFSNSRSEMNVSTLELGDSALYLCASSLVRGGQGDEQFFGPGTRLTVL.